Each of the 32 T cell receptor beta chains below was sequenced from the same sample in a study of T-cell memory formation after mild COVID-19. TCRdb used MiXCR to reprocess the 5' RACE reads, holding one entry per CDR3 protein. The sample lists hundreds of thousands of distinct CDR3 sequences, 25% to 30% occurring once. Source material: PBMCs or a T cell subset sorted from them (not recorded which). The receptors originated from an adult woman who had mild COVID-19 (a few samples of this study predate the infection). Cell type and time point are not known.

V usage is TRBV7-9 and J usage is TRBJ2-7; D might be TRBD1 (5 bases). The V end was cut by 4 bases, the J end by 0 bases, with 13 bases between. Germline CDR1 is SEHNR and CDR2 is FQNEAQ (reference sequence). This CDR3 is 15 amino acids long. This CDR3 reads CASSWDNRGSYEQYF. Written as DNA, the CDR3 is TGTGCCAGCAGCTGGGATAATAGGGGCTCCTACGAGCAGTACTTC.

The genes are TRBV7-2 and TRBJ2-1, with D possibly TRBD1 on 5 matching bases. Germline lookup yields CDR1 SGHTA and CDR2 FQGNSA. The CDR3 covers 16 residues. Trimming took 6 bases from V and 1 from J, leaving 16 bases between them. This chain's CDR3 is CASSPGTGPSYNEQFF. The CDR3 DNA reads TGTGCCAGCAGTCCCGGTACAGGCCCATCCTACAATGAGCAGTTCTTC. Based on the CDR3 plus reference TRBV7-2 and TRBJ2-1, the full variable domain is GAGVSQSPSNKVTEKGKDVELRCDPISGHTALYWYRQSLGQGLEFLIYFQGNSAPDKSGLPSDRFSAERTGGSVSTLTIQRTQQEDSAVYLCASSPGTGPSYNEQFFGPGTRLTVL.

The genes are TRBV13 and TRBJ2-7, with a weak D call TRBD2 (6 bases). The CDR3 sequence is 13 residues long. Trimming removed 5 bases from V and 3 bases from J, with 11 bases in between. CDR1 PRHDT and CDR2 FYEKMQ come from the germline V gene (reference sequence). The CDR3: CASSTGGIYEQYF. The CDR3 coding sequence is TGTGCCAGCAGCACCGGGGGTATCTACGAGCAGTACTTC.

This chain uses TRBV6-5 with TRBJ1-1; D possibly corresponds to TRBD1 (6 bases). CDR3 length: 14 residues. Trimming left V 0 bases short and J 4 bases short, with 9 bases between. Germline CDR1 reads MNHEY; CDR2 reads SVGAGI. CDR3 bases: TGTGCCAGCAGTTACTCAGGGGGGGGCACTGAAGCTTTCTTT. It yields the protein CASSYSGGGTEAFF.

This clonotype showed up just a few times. The gene calls are TRBV11-3 and TRBJ2-3; D may match TRBD1 or TRBD2 (6 bases each). Per germline, CDR1 SGHNT and CDR2 YENEEA. Trimming took 5 bases from V and 2 from J, leaving 11 bases between them. The CDR3 covers 14 residues. CDR3 protein: CASSEEGDTDTQYF. The DNA of the CDR3 is TGTGCCAGCAGCGAGGAGGGGGACACAGATACGCAGTATTTT.

In this sample, this clonotype turned up a few times. This rearrangement joins TRBV5-1 to TRBJ2-3; D may be TRBD1 or TRBD2 (6 bases each). Trimming left V 6 bases short and J 4 bases short, with 15 bases between. There are 14 residues in the CDR3. Germline-derived CDR1 and CDR2 are SGHRS and YFSETQ. The CDR3: CASKEGGSSDTQYF. In DNA, the CDR3 is TGCGCCAGCAAGGAGGGGGGAAGCTCAGATACGCAGTATTTT.

J is TRBJ2-3 and V is TRBV5-1; the match to TRBD2 covers 7 bases. The ends lost 4 bases at V and 3 bases at J; junction bases unmatched: 5. Germline V lookup: CDR1 SGHRS, CDR2 YFSETQ. The CDR3 extends over 14 amino acids. CDR3 nucleotide sequence: TGCGCCAGCAGCGAGGGACTAAGGACAGATACGCAGTATTTT. As protein: CASSEGLRTDTQYF.

The chain carries TRBV9 and TRBJ1-2; D possibly corresponds to TRBD1 (6 bases). The CDR3 has 14 residues. Trimming cost V 1 base and J 2 bases, with 9 bases left between them. In germline, CDR1 is SGDLS, CDR2 YYNGEE. The CDR3 nucleotides read TGTGCCAGCAGCGTATGGGGGGCGAACTATGGCTACACCTTC. This gives the protein CASSVWGANYGYTF.

Only a few counts were recorded for this clonotype. The chain employs TRBV4-3 and TRBJ2-2, with D hard to call. This CDR3 spans 14 amino acids. Germline V gene lookup returns CDR1 LGHNA and CDR2 YSLEER. Trimming left V 2 bases short and J 2 bases short, with 6 bases between. The CDR3 bases are TGCGCCAGCAGCCAACACAGAAACACCGGGGAGCTGTTTTTT. It is translated as CASSQHRNTGELFF.

This clonotype was observed a handful of times. V gene TRBV20-1 combines with J gene TRBJ1-1; D unclear. The germline V gene has CDR1 DFQATT and CDR2 SNEGSKA (reference sequence). This CDR3 has 13 residues. The V end lost 0 bases, the J end lost 1 base, and 6 bases lay between the germline ends. Written as DNA, the CDR3 is TGCAGTGCTAGAGATGCCCCGAACACTGAAGCTTTCTTT. Protein sequence: CSARDAPNTEAFF.

This chain connects TRBV24-1 to TRBJ2-1; tentatively, D is TRBD2 (5 bases). Looked up from germline, CDR1 is KGHDR and CDR2 is SFDVKD. Trimming left V 10 bases short and J 9 bases short, with 24 bases between. The CDR3 covers 15 residues. For the CDR3, the DNA is TGTGCCACTTCAGAAAGTCGGGGTTTCGCGGGTGAGCAGTTCTTC. Translated: CATSESRGFAGEQFF.

This sequence joins TRBV10-3 and TRBJ2-7, with 8 bases matching TRBD2. The V gene's germline CDR1 is ENHRY and CDR2 SYGVKD. This CDR3 has 14 residues. The V segment lost 6 bases and the J segment 6 bases; nucleotides outside the gene matches: 10. The CDR3 DNA reads as TGTGCCATCAGCCCCGCGGGGGGCCGCCTCGAGCAGTACTTC. It yields the protein CAISPAGGRLEQYF.

This clonotype has a handful of counts. This chain links TRBV27 with TRBJ2-7; TRBD2 matches at 13 bases. Germline lookup yields CDR1 MNHEY and CDR2 SMNVEV (reference sequence). The ends lost 5 bases at V and 1 base at J; junction bases unmatched: 8. This CDR3 contains 17 residues. CDR3 sequence: CASSLTRTSGSSYEQYF. CDR3 in DNA: TGTGCCAGCAGTCTTACCCGGACTAGCGGGAGTTCCTACGAGCAGTACTTC.

This clonotype turned up a few times. The chain recombines TRBV11-1 with TRBJ2-1; D unclear. The V and J ends lost 2 bases and 9 bases respectively, with 14 bases between them. The CDR3 extends over 14 amino acids. Germline V gene sequence: CDR1 SGHAT, CDR2 FQDESV (reference sequence). CDR3 sequence reads: CASSLSGPLIEQFF. For the CDR3, the DNA is TGTGCCAGCAGCTTAAGTGGACCCTTAATTGAGCAGTTCTTC.

The sample holds a few counts of this clonotype. This chain uses TRBV20-1 with TRBJ2-1; 7 bases agree with TRBD1. V shed 6 bases and J 2 bases; nucleotides not matched to a gene: 10. This CDR3 is built from 15 residues. Germline lookup yields CDR1 DFQATT and CDR2 SNEGSKA (reference sequence). The CDR3 coding sequence is TGCAGTGCCAGGGGCGACAGGGTGACCTACAATGAGCAGTTCTTC. Its protein product is CSARGDRVTYNEQFF.

This chain uses TRBV4-2 with TRBJ2-2; weak D call: TRBD2 (6 bases). Germline V gene lookup returns CDR1 LGHNA and CDR2 YNFKEQ. The CDR3 length is 14 residues. V gave up 1 base and J gave up 6 bases, with 9 bases separating them. CDR3 in DNA: TGTGCCAGCAGCCAAGGAGGGGAGGCCGGGGAGCTGTTTTTT. Translated: CASSQGGEAGELFF.

This clonotype came up a few times. The chain couples TRBV7-9 to TRBJ2-3; possible D gene TRBD1, 5 bases. V was cut by 5 bases and J by 5 bases, with 14 bases left in between. Germline loops: CDR1 SEHNR, CDR2 FQNEAQ (reference sequence). This CDR3 spans 14 amino acids. CDR3 coding DNA: TGTGCCAGCAGCCCGCCTTGGCAGGGAGATACGCAGTATTTT. Encoded protein: CASSPPWQGDTQYF.

This rearrangement joins TRBV11-3 to TRBJ1-1; D uncertain. The V and J ends lost 1 base and 4 bases respectively, with 13 bases between them. The CDR3 runs 15 residues. Germline V CDR1 and CDR2: SGHNT, YENEEA. CDR3 nucleotide sequence: TGTGCCAGCAGCTTAGGCCCCCAGACTGGCACTGAAGCTTTCTTT. This gives the protein CASSLGPQTGTEAFF.

The chain employs TRBV10-3 and TRBJ2-5; D not certain. The CDR3 length is 20 residues. Germline V gene lookup returns CDR1 ENHRY and CDR2 SYGVKD. Trimming removed 2 bases from V and 1 base from J, with 26 bases in between. This CDR3 reads CAISEGATAPVGSPQETQYF. The CDR3 DNA sequence: TGTGCCATCAGTGAGGGCGCGACTGCGCCGGTCGGGTCCCCCCAAGAGACCCAGTACTTC.

Comment on this clonotype: This may come from a read error, since a much larger clone is one base off. The chain joins TRBV12-3 or TRBV12-4 to TRBJ1-1; 7 bases match TRBD1. Losses at the gene ends were 9 bases for V and 1 base for J; bases not matched to a gene: 8. This CDR3 spans 14 amino acids. CDR3 coding DNA: TGTGCCAGAAGCAAAGACAGGGCGAACACTGAAGCTTTCTTT. Translating it yields CARSKDRANTEAFF.

The chain combines TRBV5-8 with TRBJ1-5; no reliable D call. CDR1 is SGHTS and CDR2 is YDEGEE in the germline V gene. The V end was cut by 1 base, the J end by 7 bases, with 12 bases between. CDR3 size: 14 residues. The CDR3 bases are TGTGCCAGCAGCTTGAAAGGCTCCTTACAGCCCCAGCATTTT. Protein: CASSLKGSLQPQHF.

This clonotype was counted a few times. The CDR3 sequence is CASSLGATISPLHF. The CDR3 DNA follows: TGTGCCAGCAGCTTAGGGGCGACTATTTCACCCCTCCACTTT. The chain has TRBV11-2 and TRBJ1-6, with D hard to call. This CDR3 contains 14 residues. With 1 base removed from V and 9 bases from J, the gap between germline ends came to 10 bases. Germline CDR1 reads SGHAT; CDR2 reads FQNNGV.

This clonotype was counted only a few times. The CDR3 DNA follows: TGTGCCAGCAGCTTAGGCCCTACGACAGGCTCCTACGAGCAGTACTTC. It encodes CASSLGPTTGSYEQYF. The V and J genes are TRBV7-2 and TRBJ2-7; perhaps TRBD1 as D (6 bases). The CDR3 runs to 16 residues. With 1 base removed from V and 0 bases from J, the gap between germline ends came to 13 bases. CDR1 and CDR2 from the germline V gene are SGHTA and FQGNSA. Drawing the rest from reference TRBV7-2 and TRBJ2-7, the complete variable domain is GAGVSQSPSNKVTEKGKDVELRCDPISGHTALYWYRQSLGQGLEFLIYFQGNSAPDKSGLPSDRFSAERTGGSVSTLTIQRTQQEDSAVYLCASSLGPTTGSYEQYFGPGTRLTVT.

This chain links TRBV23-1 with TRBJ2-5; TRBD1 matches 8 bases. TRBV23-1 counts as an open reading frame of uncertain function. V lost 4 bases to trimming and J lost 5 bases; unmatched junction nucleotides: 9. The CDR3 extends over 15 amino acids. The CDR3 sequence: CASSPRTGIRETQYF. CDR3 in DNA: TGCGCCAGCAGTCCTCGGACAGGGATCAGGGAGACCCAGTACTTC.

This chain links TRBV25-1 with TRBJ1-5; unclear D gene. The germline V and J ends were trimmed by 2 bases and 3 bases, with 14 bases remaining between them. Germline CDR1 reads MGHDK; CDR2 reads SYGVNS. There are 16 residues in the CDR3. CDR3 protein: CASSEASGSDNQPQHF. CDR3 bases: TGTGCCAGCAGTGAAGCGTCCGGCAGCGACAATCAGCCCCAGCATTTT.

The chain uses TRBV6-5 and TRBJ2-1; tentatively, D is TRBD2 (7 bases). Trimming removed 6 bases from V and 6 bases from J, with 18 bases in between. This CDR3 has 15 amino acids. In germline, CDR1 is MNHEY, CDR2 SVGAGI. CDR3 in DNA: TGTGCCAGCAGAGAGCCTGGGGGGGGCTTCAATGAGCAGTTCTTC. Amino acid sequence: CASREPGGGFNEQFF.

J is TRBJ2-7 and V is TRBV6-2 or TRBV6-3; 7 positions match TRBD2. The length of the CDR3 is 12 residues. The V segment lost 6 bases and the J segment 2 bases; nucleotides outside the gene matches: 1. Germline-derived CDR1 and CDR2 are MNHEY and SVGEGT. The CDR3 DNA reads as TGTGCCAGCAGAACTAGCGCCTACGAGCAGTACTTC. Translating it yields CASRTSAYEQYF.

The chain recombines TRBV5-8 with TRBJ1-6, with 8 bases that match TRBD1. V lost 2 bases and J lost 10; bases outside the gene matches: 5. Germline V gives CDR1 SGHTS, CDR2 YDEGEE. This CDR3 contains 14 residues. The DNA of the CDR3 is TGTGCCAGCAGCTTCGGACAGGGTGGCTCACCCCTCCACTTT. It translates to CASSFGQGGSPLHF.

The chain couples TRBV18 to TRBJ1-5; no clear D. The germline V gene encodes CDR1 KGHSH and CDR2 LQKENI. V lost 3 bases to trimming and J lost 4 bases, with 19 bases between them. The CDR3 runs 17 residues. CDR3 bases: TGTGCCAGCTCACCGTCCTATGACAAGGGTCCTAATCAGCCCCAGCATTTT. Its translation is CASSPSYDKGPNQPQHF. Variable domain in full (rest from reference TRBV18 and TRBJ1-5): NAGVMQNPRHLVRRRGQEARLRCSPMKGHSHVYWYRQLPEEGLKFMVYLQKENIIDESGMPKERFSAEFPKEGPSILRIQQVVRGDSAAYFCASSPSYDKGPNQPQHFGDGTRLSIL.

This clonotype was seen only a few times. The CDR3 DNA reads TGTGCCAGCAGCTTAGTGGGCGTTTCTGAAGCTTTCTTT. It encodes CASSLVGVSEAFF. J is TRBJ1-1 and V is TRBV7-2; no definite D call. V lost 1 base and J lost 6, with 9 bases in between. Germline V gives CDR1 SGHTA, CDR2 FQGNSA. The CDR3 is 13 amino acids.

The V call is TRBV11-3, the J call TRBJ2-2, with 8 positions matching TRBD2. The CDR3 length is 15 residues. The ends lost 3 bases at V and 3 bases at J; junction bases unmatched: 3. Germline assignment: CDR1 SGHNT and CDR2 YENEEA. CDR3 sequence: CASSLSGGHTGELFF. CDR3 coding DNA: TGTGCCAGCAGCTTGAGCGGGGGACACACCGGGGAGCTGTTTTTT.

This clonotype was seen only a few times. The chain is built from TRBV27 and TRBJ2-1; D might be TRBD1 (6 bases). The ends were cut back, 4 bases at V and 9 bases at J, with 16 bases in the middle. The CDR3 is 14 residues long. Per the germline V gene, CDR1 is MNHEY and CDR2 is SMNVEV (reference sequence). In DNA form, the CDR3 reads TGTGCCAGCAGTTCGGGGACACGTACGGGTGAGCAGTTCTTC. Residues: CASSSGTRTGEQFF.